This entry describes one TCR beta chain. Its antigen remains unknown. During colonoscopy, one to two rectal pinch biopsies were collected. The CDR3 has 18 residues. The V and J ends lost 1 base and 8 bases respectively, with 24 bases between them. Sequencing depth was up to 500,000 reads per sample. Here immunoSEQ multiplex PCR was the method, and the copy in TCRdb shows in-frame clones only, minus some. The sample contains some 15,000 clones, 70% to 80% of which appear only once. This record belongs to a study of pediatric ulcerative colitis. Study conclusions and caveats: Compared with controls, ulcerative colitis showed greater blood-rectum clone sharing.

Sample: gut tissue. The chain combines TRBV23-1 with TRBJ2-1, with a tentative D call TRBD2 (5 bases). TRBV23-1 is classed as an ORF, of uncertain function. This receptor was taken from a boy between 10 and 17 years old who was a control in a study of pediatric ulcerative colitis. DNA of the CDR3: TGCGCCAGCAGTCAATACATCGGGGAATCTTATTCCATCGATGAGCAGTTCTTC. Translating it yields CASSQYIGESYSIDEQFF.